This T cell receptor beta chain was identified during a study of cytomegalovirus exposure and HLA in healthy donors. The CDR3 covers 14 residues. Germline-derived CDR1 and CDR2 are MNHEY and SMNVEV (reference sequence). J lost 1 base, V lost 6 bases, and 4 bases had no gene match. With 60 Vbeta and 13 Jbeta primers, the PCR was carried out. Assay used: immunoSEQ multiplex PCR; TCRdb lists only in-frame clones, some missing. The repertoire consists of around 150,000 clones, with approximately 60% occurring once and the leading ten covering around 1.6%. This clone came up a few times. This chain uses TRBV27 with TRBJ2-7, with 9 bases lining up with TRBD2. Sequencing input: PBMCs. This TCR was sampled from a human donor in good health. The CDR3 region has the DNA TGTGCCAGCAGGCCGACTAGCGGATCCTACGAGCAGTACTTC. Residues: CASRPTSGSYEQYF.